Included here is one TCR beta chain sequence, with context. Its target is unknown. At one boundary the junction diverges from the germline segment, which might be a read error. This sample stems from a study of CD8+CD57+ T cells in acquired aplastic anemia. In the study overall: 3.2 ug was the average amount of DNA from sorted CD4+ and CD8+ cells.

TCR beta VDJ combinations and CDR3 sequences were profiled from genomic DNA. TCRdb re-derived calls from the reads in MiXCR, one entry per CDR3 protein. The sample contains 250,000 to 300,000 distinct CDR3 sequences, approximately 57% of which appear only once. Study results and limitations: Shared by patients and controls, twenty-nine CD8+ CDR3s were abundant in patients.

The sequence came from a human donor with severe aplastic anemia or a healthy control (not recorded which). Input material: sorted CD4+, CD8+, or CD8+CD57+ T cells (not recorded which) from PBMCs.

CDR3 protein: CTSSLSGLTHEQYF. CDR3 bases: TGTACCAGCAGCCTCAGCGGGTTAACCCACGAGCAGTACTTC. The chain is built from TRBV7-8 and TRBJ2-7; D perhaps matches TRBD2 (6 bases). CDR3 length equals 14 residues. From germline, CDR1 is SGHVS and CDR2 FQNEAQ.